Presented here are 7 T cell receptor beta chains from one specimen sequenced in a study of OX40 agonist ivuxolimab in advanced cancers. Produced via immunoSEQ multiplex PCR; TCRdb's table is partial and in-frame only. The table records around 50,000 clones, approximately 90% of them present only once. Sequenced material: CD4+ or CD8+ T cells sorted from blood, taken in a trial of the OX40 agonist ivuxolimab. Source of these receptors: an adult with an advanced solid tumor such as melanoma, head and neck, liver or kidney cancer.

CDR3 DNA sequence: TGTGCCAGCAGCCGGGACAGGGACTACGAGCAGTACTTC. This encodes CASSRDRDYEQYF. The V call is TRBV6-1, the J call TRBJ2-7; 9 bases fit TRBD1. CDR1 and CDR2 (germline): MNHNS, SASEGT. Trimming took 6 bases from V and 3 from J; bases not matched to a gene: 3. CDR3 length: 13 residues.

This chain's CDR3 is CASSLFSLSYEQYF. The CDR3 nucleotides are TGTGCCAGCAGTTTGTTCAGCCTTTCCTACGAGCAGTACTTC. The chain links TRBV28 to TRBJ2-7; D is ambiguous. V gave up 3 bases and J gave up 1 base, with 10 bases separating them. CDR1 is MDHEN and CDR2 is SYDVKM in the germline V gene. The CDR3 extends over 14 amino acids. The complete variable domain, with remaining parts taken from reference TRBV28 and TRBJ2-7, reads DVKVTQSSRYLVKRTGEKVFLECVQDMDHENMFWYRQDPGLGLRLIYFSYDVKMKEKGDIPEGYSVSREKKERFSLILESASTNQTSMYLCASSLFSLSYEQYFGPGTRLTVT.

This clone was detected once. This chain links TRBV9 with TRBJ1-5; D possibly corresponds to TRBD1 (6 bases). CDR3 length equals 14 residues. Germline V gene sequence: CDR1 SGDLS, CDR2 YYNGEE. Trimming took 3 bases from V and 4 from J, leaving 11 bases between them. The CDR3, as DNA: TGTGCCAGCAGCGCGGACAGTAGAAATCAGCCCCAGCATTTT. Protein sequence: CASSADSRNQPQHF.

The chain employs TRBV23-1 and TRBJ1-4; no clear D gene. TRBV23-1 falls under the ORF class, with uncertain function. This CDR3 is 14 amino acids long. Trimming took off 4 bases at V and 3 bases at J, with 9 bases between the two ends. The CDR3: CASSRTTPNEKLFF. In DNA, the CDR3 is TGCGCCAGCAGTCGGACCACCCCTAATGAAAAACTGTTTTTT.

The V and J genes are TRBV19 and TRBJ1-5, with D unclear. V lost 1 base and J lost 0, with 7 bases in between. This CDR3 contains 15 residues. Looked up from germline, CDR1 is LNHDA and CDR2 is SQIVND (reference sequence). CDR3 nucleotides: TGTGCCAGTAGTATAGCGCAGTATAGCAATCAGCCCCAGCATTTT. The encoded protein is CASSIAQYSNQPQHF.

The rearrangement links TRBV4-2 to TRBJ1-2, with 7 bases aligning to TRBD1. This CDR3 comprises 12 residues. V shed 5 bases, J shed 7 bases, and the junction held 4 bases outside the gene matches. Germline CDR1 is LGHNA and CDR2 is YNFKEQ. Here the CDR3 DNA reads TGTGCCAGCAGCTTAGAGGGGGCTGGCTACACCTTC. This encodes CASSLEGAGYTF.

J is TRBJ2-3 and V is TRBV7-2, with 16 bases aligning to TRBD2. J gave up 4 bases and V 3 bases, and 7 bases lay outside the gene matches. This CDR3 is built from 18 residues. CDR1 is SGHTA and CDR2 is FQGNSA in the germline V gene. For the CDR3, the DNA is TGTGCCAGCAGCTTGACCGGGACTAGCGGGGGGGCCCCAGATACGCAGTATTTT. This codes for CASSLTGTSGGAPDTQYF.